The 5 T cell receptor beta chains below all came from one sample that was sequenced in a study of Graves' ophthalmopathy and Graves' hyperthyroidism. RNA transcripts were the source from which TCR beta CDR3 regions were amplified. First-round RT-PCR employed HTBI primers, with a second-round multiplex PCR after it. TCRdb re-called the multiplex PCR reads through MiXCR, storing one row per CDR3 protein. Found here are about 740,000 distinct CDR3 sequences, around 40% of them singletons; the top ten hold approximately 43%. Specimen: peripheral blood. These receptors all come from an adult man with Graves' ophthalmopathy.

This chain links TRBV29-1 with TRBJ1-1; no reliable D call. The CDR3 loop spans 11 amino acids. From germline, CDR1 is SQVTM and CDR2 ANQGSEA. Trimming removed 3 bases from V and 6 bases from J, with 8 bases in between. CDR3 region: CSVDVTSEAFF. CDR3 in DNA: TGCAGCGTTGACGTGACATCTGAAGCTTTCTTT.

This clonotype has ten or more counts. V usage is TRBV7-9 and J usage is TRBJ1-2; D is perhaps TRBD1 (6 bases). The CDR3 spans 14 residues. V was shortened by 3 bases and J by 3 bases, with 11 bases between the two germline ends. Germline V gene sequence: CDR1 SEHNR, CDR2 FQNEAQ (reference sequence). In DNA form, the CDR3 reads TGTGCCAGCAGCTTGGGGGGCTGGGACTATGGCTACACCTTC. It translates to CASSLGGWDYGYTF.

This chain links TRBV7-9 with TRBJ2-1; TRBD2 matches 10 bases. The CDR3 sequence is 17 residues long. V lost 3 bases, J lost 2 bases, and 7 bases stayed unmatched. Germline assignment: CDR1 SEHNR and CDR2 FQNEAQ (reference sequence). The CDR3 spells CASSFGVGTSAYNEQFF. DNA of the CDR3: TGTGCCAGCAGCTTTGGCGTTGGGACTAGCGCCTACAATGAGCAGTTCTTC.

This clonotype was seen many times. The J gene is TRBJ1-1, the V gene TRBV19; 9 nucleotides line up with TRBD1. Germline assignment: CDR1 LNHDA and CDR2 SQIVND (reference sequence). The CDR3 is 13 amino acids. With 11 bases clipped from V and 4 bases from J, the junction kept 8 bases outside the gene matches. CDR3 DNA sequence: TGTGCCTGCTCCGGGACAGGGCTCACTGAAGCTTTCTTT. Amino acids: CACSGTGLTEAFF.

This clonotype was found many times. J is TRBJ1-5 and V is TRBV6-1; D call uncertain. The CDR3 is 14 amino acids. Germline V lookup: CDR1 MNHNS, CDR2 SASEGT. Trimming left V 9 bases short and J 3 bases short, with 15 bases between. The CDR3, as DNA: TGTGCCAGTCGTCCCCTACCGGACAATCAGCCCCAGCATTTT. Translated, it gives CASRPLPDNQPQHF.